This note documents a single T cell receptor (beta chain) sequence. Its specificity is unknown. One end of the junction fails to match germline, which may point to a read error. Sampling of blood occurred at baseline, cycle 4 day 1, and cycle 7 day 1. This specimen comes from a study of OX40 agonist ivuxolimab in advanced cancers. Whole-study results and caveats: Certain nonresponding patients likewise had low normalized T-cell clonal expansion.

The CDR3 has 11 amino acids. CDR1 is SGHNT, CDR2 YYREEE, per germline (reference sequence). The table came from immunoSEQ multiplex PCR; TCRdb's copy has only in-frame clones and leaves some out. The sample has under 150,000 clones; 93% are singletons. The chain is built from TRBV5-4 and TRBJ1-4, with D hard to call. Sequences were derived from CD4+ or CD8+ T cells sorted from blood, sampled in a trial of the OX40 agonist ivuxolimab. The source is an adult with an advanced solid tumor such as melanoma, head and neck, liver or kidney cancer. The CDR3 loop reads CASSFSGPEVF. The CDR3 region has the DNA TGTGCCAGCAGCTTTTCCGGGCCCGAGGTTTTT.